This T cell receptor beta chain was observed in a study of glioma-infiltrating T cells. This clonotype came up a few times. Antigen specificity is unknown. General study results and limits: Signature shared blood CDR3 motifs were enriched in low-divergence and depleted in high-divergence patients.

Germline CDR1 reads MDHEN; CDR2 reads SYDVKM. V gave up 11 bases and J gave up 4 bases; unmatched junction bases: 23. The CDR3 has 17 amino acids. Using RNA template, CDR3s of TCR alpha and beta were amplified with iRepertoire arm-PCR. TCRdb re-called the multiplex PCR reads with MiXCR, one entry per CDR3 protein. The data hold about 400,000 distinct CDR3 sequences, with approximately 42% observed a single time. The clonotype originates from a human donor with low-grade glioma or glioblastoma, undergoing nonglioma brain surgery, or in good health (not recorded which). This rearrangement joins TRBV28 to TRBJ2-7; TRBD1 agrees at 7 bases. Sequencing was done on a sample of glioma tissue, nonneoplastic brain tissue, or PBMCs (not recorded which). The CDR3: CAPKRLWDRRSFYEQYF. The DNA for the CDR3 is TGTGCCCCAAAGCGGTTGTGGGACAGAAGGTCGTTTTACGAGCAGTACTTC.